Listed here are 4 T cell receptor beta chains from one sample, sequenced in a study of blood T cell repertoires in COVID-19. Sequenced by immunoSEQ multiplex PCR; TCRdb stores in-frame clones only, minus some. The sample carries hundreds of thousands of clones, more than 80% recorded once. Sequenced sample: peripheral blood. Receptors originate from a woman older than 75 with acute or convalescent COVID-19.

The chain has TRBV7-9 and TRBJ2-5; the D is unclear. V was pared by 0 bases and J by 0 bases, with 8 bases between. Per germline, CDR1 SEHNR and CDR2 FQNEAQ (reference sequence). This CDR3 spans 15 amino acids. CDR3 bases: TGTGCCAGCAGCTTAGCGGGCCTCCACCAAGAGACCCAGTACTTC. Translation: CASSLAGLHQETQYF.

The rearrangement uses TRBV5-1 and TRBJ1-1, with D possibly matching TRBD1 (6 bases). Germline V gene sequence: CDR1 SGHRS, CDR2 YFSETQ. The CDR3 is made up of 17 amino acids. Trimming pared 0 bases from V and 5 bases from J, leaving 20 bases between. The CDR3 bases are TGCGCCAGCAGCTTGGCGGGACAAATCTTGGCGGAAACTGAAGCTTTCTTT. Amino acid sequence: CASSLAGQILAETEAFF.

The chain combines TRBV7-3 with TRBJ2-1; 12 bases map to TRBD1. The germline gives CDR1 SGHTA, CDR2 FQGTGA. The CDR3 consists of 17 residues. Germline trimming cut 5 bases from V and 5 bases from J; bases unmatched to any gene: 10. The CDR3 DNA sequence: TGTGCCAGCAGCGTGGGGACAGGGGGCGTCCTGGACAATGAGCAGTTCTTC. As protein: CASSVGTGGVLDNEQFF.

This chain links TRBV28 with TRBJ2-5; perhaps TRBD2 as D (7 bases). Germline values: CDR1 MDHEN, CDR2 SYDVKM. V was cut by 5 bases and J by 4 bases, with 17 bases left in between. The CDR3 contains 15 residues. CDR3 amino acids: CASSARLAGAETQYF. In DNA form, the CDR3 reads TGTGCCAGCAGTGCCCGACTAGCAGGGGCAGAGACCCAGTACTTC.